Each of the 24 T cell receptor beta chains below was sequenced from the same sample in a study of Tregs in tolerant kidney transplant recipients. Clones were sequenced by immunoSEQ multiplex PCR, and TCRdb holds only the in-frame ones, with some missing. This repertoire includes under 40,000 clones. Sequenced material: CD8+ T cells from blood, taken before the transplant. The receptors come from a human donor who received a combined kidney and bone marrow transplant.

About this clone itself: The read comes to an end 3 residues before the CDR3 does, leaving the germline J gene to fill in the end. The V call is TRBV6-2 or TRBV6-3, the J call TRBJ2-7, with 10 positions matching TRBD2. Germline-derived CDR1 and CDR2 are MNHEY and SVGEGT. The V and J ends lost 0 bases and 2 bases, in that order; junction bases with no gene match: 4. This CDR3 has 16 residues. CDR3 loop: CASSYSRLAGAYEQYF. CDR3 bases read: TGTGCCAGCAGTTACTCGAGGCTAGCGGGAGCCTACGAG.

Comment on this clone: The read terminates 3 residues before the CDR3 end, so the remaining end is supplied by the germline J gene. The V call is TRBV19, the J call TRBJ2-7, with 7 bases lining up with TRBD2. Germline-derived CDR1 and CDR2 are LNHDA and SQIVND (reference sequence). Trimming cost V 6 bases and J 2 bases; bases outside gene matches: 7. This CDR3 comprises 14 residues. The DNA read from the CDR3 is TGTGCCAGTAGCCCCTCAAGCGGGGCCTACGAG. Protein: CASSPSSGAYE. The CDR3 in its entirety is CASSPSSGAYEQYF.

The CDR3 DNA, read in part, is TGCAGTGCTCGACTAGCGGGAGGGCCTGGGGCAGATACG. Encoded protein: CSARLAGGPGADT. Given in full, the CDR3 is CSARLAGGPGADTQYF. This rearrangement joins TRBV20-1 to TRBJ2-3; 14 nucleotides align to TRBD2. Read sequence stops 3 residues before the CDR3 end, and the germline J gene provides the missing end. This CDR3 spans 16 amino acids. Per germline, CDR1 DFQATT and CDR2 SNEGSKA (reference sequence). J gave up 4 bases and V 5 bases, and 8 bases lay outside the gene matches.

Concerning this clone itself: The CDR3 goes on 3 residues after the read ends, and that part is filled in from the germline J gene. The rearrangement uses TRBV2 and TRBJ2-1; D might be TRBD2 (6 bases). The CDR3 totals 15 residues. V was trimmed by 0 bases and J by 0 bases, leaving 6 bases between them. The germline CDR1 and CDR2 sequences are SNHLY and FYNNEI. CDR3 region: CASSEAGGSYNEQFF. CDR3 DNA, as far as it was read: TGTGCCAGCAGTGAAGCGGGGGGCTCCTACAATGAG. Variable domain in full (rest from reference TRBV2 and TRBJ2-1): EPEVTQTPSHQVTQMGQEVILRCVPISNHLYFYWYRQILGQKVEFLVSFYNNEISEKSEIFDDQFSVERPDGSNFTLKIRSTKLEDSAMYFCASSEAGGSYNEQFFGPGTRLTVL.

On this clone: The missing CDR3 end, 3 residues past where the read stops, is filled in from the germline J gene. The rearrangement joins TRBV7-6 to TRBJ2-3, with a weak D call TRBD2 (6 bases). CDR1 SGHVS and CDR2 FNYEAQ come from the germline V gene. The CDR3 spans 13 residues. V dropped 1 base and J dropped 5 bases, with 7 bases sitting between them. The CDR3 region is CASSLVGLDTQYF. CDR3 bases read: TGTGCCAGCAGCTTAGTGGGACTAGATACG.

About this clone itself: The read ends 3 residues early relative to the CDR3; the germline J gene fills the gap. This chain links TRBV11-2 with TRBJ2-4, with TRBD1 identical over 9 bases. The CDR3 is made up of 15 amino acids. Per the germline V gene, CDR1 is SGHAT and CDR2 is FQNNGV. After removal of 5 bases from V and 1 base from J, the junction contained 3 bases not matched to a gene. CDR3 sequence reads: CASSAGTGAKNIQYF. The sequenced CDR3 bases are TGTGCCAGCAGCGCCGGGACAGGGGCCAAAAACATT.

Concerning this clone itself: With the read ending 3 residues before the CDR3 end, the germline J gene is used to fill in that end. The chain links TRBV5-1 to TRBJ2-3; 13 bases align to TRBD2. CDR1 SGHRS and CDR2 YFSETQ come from the germline V gene. The J segment lost 2 bases and the V segment lost 4 bases, leaving 10 bases of the junction unmatched. This CDR3 is 18 amino acids long. The CDR3 sequence is CASSLRLAGGPFTDTQYF. The CDR3 bases that were read are TGCGCCAGCAGCCTCCGACTAGCGGGAGGCCCTTTCACAGATACG.

Regarding this clone: The read comes to an end 3 residues before the CDR3 does, leaving the germline J gene to fill in the end. The rearrangement joins TRBV7-9 to TRBJ1-1; D ambiguous. Germline CDR1 and CDR2: SEHNR and FQNEAQ (reference sequence). The CDR3 totals 12 residues. Incomplete CDR3 DNA: TGTGCCAGCAGCTTAGCGAGCCGCGGA. Protein product: CASSLASRG. The whole CDR3 sequence is CASSLASRGAFF.

As concerns this clone: The CDR3 end falls 3 residues outside the read, so it is completed with the germline J gene. The gene calls are TRBV5-1 and TRBJ2-7, with 10 bases fitting TRBD1. With 4 bases clipped from V and 4 bases from J, the junction kept 5 bases outside the gene matches. Germline V lookup: CDR1 SGHRS, CDR2 YFSETQ. The CDR3 has 14 amino acids. CDR3 DNA, as far as it was read: TGCGCCAGCAGCCTGGGACAGGGGATATACGAG. This gives the protein CASSLGQGIYE. The whole CDR3 sequence is CASSLGQGIYEQYF. Based on the CDR3 plus reference TRBV5-1 and TRBJ2-7, the full variable domain is KAGVTQTPRYLIKTRGQQVTLSCSPISGHRSVSWYQQTPGQGLQFLFEYFSETQRNKGNFPGRFSGRQFSNSRSEMNVSTLELGDSALYLCASSLGQGIYEQYFGPGTRLTVT.

As regards this clone: The sequenced fragment ends 3 residues before the CDR3 boundary, so the rest is inferred from the germline J gene. This chain joins TRBV29-1 and TRBJ2-5, with 9 bases lining up with TRBD2. The CDR3 is 15 residues long. Unmatched junction bases numbered 10, after V lost 3 bases and J lost 5 bases. Looked up from germline, CDR1 is SQVTM and CDR2 is ANQGSEA. The CDR3 spells CSVDAAGGPGETQYF. The sequenced CDR3 bases are TGCAGCGTTGATGCGGCGGGAGGGCCGGGGGAGACC.

As for this clone: The sequence runs out 3 residues before the end of the CDR3; the remainder is reconstructed from the germline J gene. The rearrangement links TRBV19 to TRBJ1-2, with D perhaps matching TRBD1 (5 bases). Deletions cut 7 bases from V and 4 bases from J, with 16 bases between. The CDR3 sequence is 14 residues long. Looked up from germline, CDR1 is LNHDA and CDR2 is SQIVND (reference sequence). Incomplete CDR3 DNA: TGTGCCAGTACCAAACAGGCGTCGGGCTATGGC. Protein product: CASTKQASGYG. The whole CDR3 is CASTKQASGYGYTF.

Comment on this clone: With the read ending 3 residues before the CDR3 end, the germline J gene is used to fill in that end. This rearrangement joins TRBV2 to TRBJ2-5; 8 positions agree with TRBD1. V lost 1 base to trimming and J lost 5 bases; unmatched junction nucleotides: 6. Germline V gene data show CDR1 as SNHLY and CDR2 as FYNNEI. The CDR3 contains 15 residues. CDR3 bases read: TGTGCCAGCAGTGAAGGACAGGGGTTTTGGGAGACC. Its translation: CASSEGQGFWET. The entire CDR3 sequence reads CASSEGQGFWETQYF.

As to this clone: The read falls 3 residues short of the CDR3 end, and the missing part is taken from the germline J gene. The chain uses TRBV11-2 and TRBJ2-1; 7 nucleotides line up with TRBD1. CDR1 SGHAT and CDR2 FQNNGV come from the germline V gene. V shed 2 bases and J 5 bases; nucleotides not matched to a gene: 6. The CDR3 loop spans 15 amino acids. CDR3 protein: CASSLFGTVNNEQFF. The CDR3 bases that were read are TGTGCCAGCAGCTTATTCGGGACAGTAAACAATGAG.

As regards this clone: The DNA ends 3 residues before the CDR3 does, and the rest of the CDR3 is filled in from the germline J gene. The rearrangement joins TRBV6-1 to TRBJ2-7, with D possibly being TRBD1 (6 bases). CDR3 length equals 15 residues. Germline V lookup: CDR1 MNHNS, CDR2 SASEGT. Trimming shortened V by 3 bases and J by 3 bases, and 15 bases separated the two germline ends. Incomplete CDR3 DNA: TGTGCCAGCAGTGAGGGAACAGGGTCCCACTACGAG. This translates into CASSEGTGSHYE. In full, the CDR3 is CASSEGTGSHYEQYF.

On this clone itself: The read falls 3 residues short of the CDR3 end, and the missing part is taken from the germline J gene. This chain connects TRBV19 to TRBJ1-5; possibly TRBD1 for D (6 bases). The CDR3 has 18 amino acids. Germline V CDR1 and CDR2: LNHDA, SQIVND (reference sequence). V dropped 3 bases and J dropped 0 bases, with 18 bases sitting between them. The DNA read from the CDR3 is TGTGCCAGTAGTATCTTCGACAGGCGTGAAAATAGCAATCAGCCC. It translates to CASSIFDRRENSNQP. The whole CDR3 sequence is CASSIFDRRENSNQPQHF.

The sequenced part of the CDR3 DNA is TGCAGTGCTAGAGATGTCTGGCTAGCGGGAGGGCATAATGAG. It yields the protein CSARDVWLAGGHNE. The CDR3 in full is CSARDVWLAGGHNEQFF. The chain has TRBV20-1 and TRBJ2-1, with TRBD2 matching 12 bases. The read finishes 3 residues shy of the CDR3 end, and the germline J gene is used to complete it. This CDR3 contains 17 residues. Germline V lookup: CDR1 DFQATT, CDR2 SNEGSKA (reference sequence). J lost 7 bases, V lost 0 bases, and 10 bases had no gene match.

About this clone: The read stops 3 residues short of the end of the CDR3; the missing end is completed from the germline J gene. V is TRBV28 and J is TRBJ1-1; unclear D gene. V was cut by 2 bases and J by 3 bases, with 10 bases left in between. Germline V gene sequence: CDR1 MDHEN, CDR2 SYDVKM. The CDR3 has 14 amino acids. The covered CDR3 bases are TGTGCCAGCAGTTTACGCAAAAGGGACACTGAA. Its translation is CASSLRKRDTE. The entire CDR3 sequence reads CASSLRKRDTEAFF.

Comment on this clone: The CDR3 goes on 3 residues after the read ends, and that part is filled in from the germline J gene. J is TRBJ1-1 and V is TRBV19, with D unclear. The length of the CDR3 is 13 residues. Trimming took 6 bases from V and 1 from J, leaving 9 bases between them. Germline V CDR1 and CDR2: LNHDA, SQIVND (reference sequence). CDR3 DNA (partial): TGTGCCAGTAGCCAGGCAGGGAACACTGAA. It yields the protein CASSQAGNTE. The whole CDR3 is CASSQAGNTEAFF.

The covered CDR3 bases are TGCGCCAGCAGCTGGGGAGACAGGTCGAACACTGAA. Protein sequence: CASSWGDRSNTE. The entire CDR3 is CASSWGDRSNTEAFF. V and J are TRBV5-1 and TRBJ1-1; D is possibly TRBD1 (6 bases). The read comes to an end 3 residues before the CDR3 does, leaving the germline J gene to fill in the end. The germline V gene has CDR1 SGHRS and CDR2 YFSETQ. V was clipped by 3 bases and J by 1 base, with 13 bases between them. The CDR3 is 15 residues long.

Turning to this clone: Read coverage stops 3 residues before the CDR3 terminus; the germline J gene supplies the remainder. The chain couples TRBV7-8 to TRBJ2-1, with 10 bases fitting TRBD2. The CDR3 length is 14 residues. Trimming removed 1 base from V and 6 bases from J; junction bases left unmatched: 0. Germline assignment: CDR1 SGHVS and CDR2 FQNEAQ. The CDR3 DNA, read in part, is TGTGCCAGCAGCTTAGTAGCGGGAGGCAATGAG. Translation gives CASSLVAGGNE. The full CDR3 reads CASSLVAGGNEQFF.

With regard to this clone: From the germline J gene comes the end of the CDR3, since the read stops 3 residues before it. Other DNA sequences of this sample code for an identical CDR3. The V and J genes are TRBV10-3 and TRBJ2-7; the match to TRBD1 covers 10 bases. The CDR3 contains 13 residues. CDR1 ENHRY and CDR2 SYGVKD come from the germline V gene. V dropped 6 bases and J dropped 4; count of bases not matched to a gene: 3. The part of the CDR3 DNA that was read is TGTGCCATCAGCGGGACAGGGGATTACGAG. It is translated as CAISGTGDYE. The whole CDR3 sequence is CAISGTGDYEQYF.

Comments on this clone: The CDR3 is cut off 3 residues early in the read; its end comes from the germline J gene. The chain couples TRBV7-6 to TRBJ1-4; D gene ambiguous. This CDR3 contains 15 residues. Germline V gives CDR1 SGHVS, CDR2 FNYEAQ. Trimming shortened V by 2 bases and J by 5 bases, and 12 bases separated the two germline ends. The DNA read from the CDR3 is TGTGCCAGCAGCTTAACATGGCAGAGAAATGAAAAA. Its translation is CASSLTWQRNEK. The CDR3 in full is CASSLTWQRNEKLFF.

Concerning this clone itself: The read gets to within 3 residues of the CDR3 end, and the germline J gene fills in the rest. J is TRBJ1-1 and V is TRBV11-2; unclear D gene. With 1 base removed from V and 2 bases from J, the gap between germline ends came to 11 bases. This CDR3 region has 15 residues. Germline assignment: CDR1 SGHAT and CDR2 FQNNGV. The CDR3 sequence: CASSLGGSFNTEAFF. CDR3 DNA (partial): TGTGCCAGCAGCTTAGGCGGGAGCTTCAACACTGAA. The full variable domain, with the rest looked up from reference TRBV11-2 and TRBJ1-1, is EAGVAQSPRYKIIEKRQSVAFWCNPISGHATLYWYQQILGQGPKLLIQFQNNGVVDDSQLPKDRFSAERLKGVDSTLKIQPAKLEDSAVYLCASSLGGSFNTEAFFGQGTRLTVV.

As regards this clone: The read comes to an end 3 residues before the CDR3 does, leaving the germline J gene to fill in the end. The chain joins TRBV2 to TRBJ2-5; TRBD1 aligns across 8 bases. The CDR3 totals 15 residues. J gave up 5 bases and V 5 bases, and 10 bases lay outside the gene matches. Germline V gives CDR1 SNHLY, CDR2 FYNNEI. The part of the CDR3 DNA that was read is TGTGCCAGCAGTAGGGTCAGGGGGCTTTCGGAGACC. Its protein is CASSRVRGLSET. In full, the CDR3 is CASSRVRGLSETQYF.